This T cell receptor beta chain is from a study of CD8 T cells in ankylosing spondylitis. The CDR3 consists of 14 residues. Germline CDR1 is MNHEY and CDR2 is SMNVEV (reference sequence). V was clipped by 3 bases and J by 6 bases, with 15 bases between them. One entry per CDR3 protein, called by TCRdb with MiXCR from the 5' RACE reads. The repertoire holds under 300,000 distinct CDR3 sequences, with about a sixth as singletons. This clonotype was picked up a small number of times. The chain links TRBV27 to TRBJ2-7, with TRBD2 as a possible D gene (6 bases). This receptor was obtained from a male donor with ankylosing spondylitis or in good health (not recorded which). Material for sequencing was blood, either unsorted or a sorted T cell fraction (not recorded which). The DNA of the CDR3 is TGTGCCAGCAGTTTGTTTACGGGAGAAAGCGAGCAGTACTTC. The encoded protein is CASSLFTGESEQYF.